This TCR beta chain was captured in a study of T cells after yellow fever vaccination. The CDR3 runs 17 residues. V lost 5 bases, J lost 4 bases, and 12 bases stayed unmatched. Germline loops: CDR1 MNHNY, CDR2 SVGAGI (reference sequence). TCRdb re-derived calls from the 5' RACE reads in MiXCR, one entry per CDR3 protein. Among 400,000 or so distinct CDR3 sequences listed, under 20% were seen once. This clonotype was obtained from a man between 18 and 29 years old who received the YFV17D yellow fever vaccine. The chain is built from TRBV6-6 and TRBJ1-3; TRBD1 agrees at 9 bases. The sample was PBMCs, taken before the yellow fever booster vaccination. CDR3 sequence (DNA): TGTGCCAGCAGTACTAGGACAGGGGCCCTCTCCGGAAACACCATATATTTT. Translated, it gives CASSTRTGALSGNTIYF.